What follows are 5 T cell receptor beta chains derived from one specimen sequenced in a study of naive and memory T cell subsets. An equimolar mix of two oligonucleotides served as the beta constant-region primer for TRBC1 and TRBC2. Ligated cDNA was amplified by four rounds of PCR with nested alpha and beta constant-region primers and SP2. TCRdb processed the UMI-ligation and nested PCR reads anew with MiXCR; each CDR3 protein has one entry. There are about 82,000 distinct CDR3 sequences in the sample; 9% occur only once, and 1.2% lies in the top ten. Sample: naive CD8+ T cells from blood. All receptors derive from a human donor in good health.

This clonotype was detected a few times. This chain uses TRBV6-2 or TRBV6-3 with TRBJ2-1; D possibly corresponds to TRBD2 (5 bases). This CDR3 spans 14 amino acids. Germline V lookup: CDR1 MNHEY, CDR2 SVGEGT. Trimming shortened V by 7 bases and J by 3 bases, and 13 bases separated the two germline ends. The CDR3 coding sequence is TGTGCCAGCACCATAGGACTGAACTACAATGAGCAGTTCTTC. This sequence encodes CASTIGLNYNEQFF.

This clonotype was detected a few times. The chain couples TRBV10-3 to TRBJ2-4; 7 bases align to TRBD2. Losses at the gene ends were 2 bases for V and 0 bases for J; bases not matched to a gene: 4. The germline CDR1 and CDR2 sequences are ENHRY and SYGVKD. The CDR3 has 16 residues. The CDR3 region is CAISEGLAGAKNIQYF. In nucleotides, the CDR3 is TGTGCCATCAGTGAGGGGTTAGCGGGAGCCAAAAACATTCAGTACTTC.

This clonotype showed up many times. The CDR3, as DNA: TGTGCCAGCAGTTACGGGGCGGGAGGAGATACGCAGTATTTT. It encodes CASSYGAGGDTQYF. The V call is TRBV6-6, the J call TRBJ2-3, with 8 nucleotides matching TRBD2. Germline values: CDR1 MNHNY, CDR2 SVGAGI (reference sequence). There are 14 residues in the CDR3. Trimming removed 2 bases from V and 5 bases from J; junction bases left unmatched: 3.

In this sample, this clonotype turned up a few times. The DNA of the CDR3 is TGTGCCAGCACTCCCTCGGGACTAGCGGGAGTCGCCGCCTACGAGCAGTACTTC. This sequence encodes CASTPSGLAGVAAYEQYF. The V call is TRBV27, the J call TRBJ2-7, with 14 positions matching TRBD2. The CDR3 extends over 18 amino acids. The germline CDR1 and CDR2 sequences are MNHEY and SMNVEV (reference sequence). With V trimmed by 7 bases and J by 2 bases, 13 bases remained unmatched.

The rearrangement uses TRBV29-1 and TRBJ2-1, with D tentatively TRBD2 (6 bases). This CDR3 spans 15 amino acids. Trimming left V 0 bases short and J 3 bases short, with 12 bases between. Germline CDR1 and CDR2: SQVTM and ANQGSEA. The CDR3 protein is CSVEEVSSVYNEQFF. The CDR3 region has the DNA TGCAGCGTTGAAGAGGTGTCTAGCGTCTACAATGAGCAGTTCTTC.